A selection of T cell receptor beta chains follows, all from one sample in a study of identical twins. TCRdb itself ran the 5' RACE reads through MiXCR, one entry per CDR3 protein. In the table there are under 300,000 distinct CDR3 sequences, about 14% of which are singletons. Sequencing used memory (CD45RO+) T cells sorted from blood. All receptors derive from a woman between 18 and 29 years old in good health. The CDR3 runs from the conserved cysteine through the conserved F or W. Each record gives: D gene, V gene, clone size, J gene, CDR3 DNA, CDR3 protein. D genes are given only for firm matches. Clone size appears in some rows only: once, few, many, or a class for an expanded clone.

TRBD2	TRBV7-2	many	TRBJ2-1	TGTGCCAGCAGCTTAGCGAGCGGGGGAAATACGAATGAGCAGTTCTTC	CASSLASGGNTNEQFF
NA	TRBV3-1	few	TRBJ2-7	TGTGCCAGCAGCCGTCAAGGAGGGGGGGCCTACGAGCAGTACTTC	CASSRQGGGAYEQYF
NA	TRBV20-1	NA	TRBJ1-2	TGCAGTGCTAGAGATCTGTTTGGTTCGGGGAACTATGGCTACACCTTC	CSARDLFGSGNYGYTF
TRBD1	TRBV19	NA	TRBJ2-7	TGTGCCAGTAGTATTAGTGGACAGGGGGGACGCGAGCAGTACTTC	CASSISGQGGREQYF
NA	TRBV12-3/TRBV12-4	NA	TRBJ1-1	TGTGCCAGCGCAAGGGAGCGTAACACTGAAGCTTTCTTT	CASARERNTEAFF
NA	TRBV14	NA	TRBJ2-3	TGTGCCAGCAGCCAAAAGCGGGGGACAGTGGCAGATACGCAGTATTTT	CASSQKRGTVADTQYF
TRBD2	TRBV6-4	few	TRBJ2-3	TGTGCCAGCACCCTAGCGGGAGGGCATGGAGATACGCAGTATTTT	CASTLAGGHGDTQYF
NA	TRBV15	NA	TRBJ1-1	TGTGCCACCAGCAGAGATCGAACTGAAGCTTTCTTT	CATSRDRTEAFF
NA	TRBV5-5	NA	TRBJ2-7	TGTGCCAGCAGCTGGGGAACCTACGAGCAGTACTTC	CASSWGTYEQYF
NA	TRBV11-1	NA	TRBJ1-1	TGTGCCAGCAGCTTCCTACCGGAGACTGAAGCTTTCTTT	CASSFLPETEAFF
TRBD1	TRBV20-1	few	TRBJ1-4	TGCAGTGCTAGAGACCAGACAGGGCCAGGAGAAAAACTGTTTTTT	CSARDQTGPGEKLFF
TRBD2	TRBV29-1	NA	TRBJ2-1	TGCAGCGCCCCAACGAAATACATGCGGGGGGGATGGAATGAGCAGTTCTTC	CSAPTKYMRGGWNEQFF
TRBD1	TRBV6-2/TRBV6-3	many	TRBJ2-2	TGTGCCAGCAGGACAGGGGGCGACACCGGGGAGCTGTTTTTT	CASRTGGDTGELFF
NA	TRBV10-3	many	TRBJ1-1	TGTGCCATCAGTGGACAGAACCCCCCTGAAGCTTTCTTT	CAISGQNPPEAFF
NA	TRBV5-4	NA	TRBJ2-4	TGTGCCAGCAGTAGTGGTGGGCAGGCCAAAAACATTCAGTACTTC	CASSSGGQAKNIQYF
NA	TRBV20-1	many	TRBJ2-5	TGCAGTGCCCTGAGATCTGTGGGCCGGGCGGACCAAGAGACCCAGTACTTC	CSALRSVGRADQETQYF
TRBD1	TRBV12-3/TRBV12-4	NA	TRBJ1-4	TGTGCCAGCAGTTTGAGACAGGGGCAAGGTGAAAAACTGTTTTTT	CASSLRQGQGEKLFF